This T cell receptor (beta chain) was sequenced in a study of control samples from healthy donors and cancer patients. CDR1 and CDR2 (germline): SGHRS, YFSETQ. The CDR3 is made up of 13 amino acids. The V gene end was trimmed by 3 bases and the J gene end by 3 bases; junction bases not matched to a gene: 3. Measured with immunoSEQ multiplex PCR; TCRdb has only the in-frame clones, and not every one. The sample carries some 130,000 clones, about 95% recorded once. The source of this sequence is a man aged 25-45 years in good health. The sequenced sample consisted of blood. The chain has TRBV5-1 and TRBJ2-7, with 7 bases matching TRBD1. The CDR3 DNA is TGCGCCAGCAGCTCGACAGGGAACTACGAGCAGTACTTC. It encodes CASSSTGNYEQYF.